A selection of T cell receptor beta chains follows, all from one sample in a study of vaccination effects on CD4 cells after COVID-19. The antigens these receptors bind are not known. Repertoires were generated with immunoSEQ multiplex PCR, while TCRdb's copy carries only in-frame clones and drops some. Of tens of thousands of clones listed, 80% are singletons. The sample was CD4+ T cells from PBMCs cultured with HCoV-229E spike peptides, taken before COVID-19 vaccination. The receptors come from a human donor who received a COVID-19 vaccine. Each CDR3 is given with its conserved first and last residue. Each record gives: J gene, clone size, D gene, V gene, CDR3 DNA, CDR3 protein. A D gene is named only where the DNA matches it firmly. Rows may omit the clone size; those that give it use once, few, many or a size class.

J: TRBJ2-3; size: NA; D: TRBD1; V: TRBV4-3; DNA: TGCGCCAGCAGCACCGGGACAGAGATCACAGATACGCAGTATTTT; CDR3: CASSTGTEITDTQYF
J: TRBJ1-1; size: NA; D: NA; V: TRBV28; DNA: TGTGCCAGCAGCAAATATGGAACTGAAGCTTTCTTT; CDR3: CASSKYGTEAFF
J: TRBJ1-1; size: NA; D: NA; V: TRBV6-5; DNA: TGTGCCAGCAATTCTCCAGGGGAGACTGAAGCTTTCTTT; CDR3: CASNSPGETEAFF
J: TRBJ1-1; size: NA; D: NA; V: TRBV7-2; DNA: TGTGCCAGCAGCCCTGGAGGTGTGAACACTGAAGCTTTCTTT; CDR3: CASSPGGVNTEAFF
J: TRBJ2-2; size: NA; D: TRBD2; V: TRBV7-2; DNA: TGTGCCAGCAGCTTTGTGCGGGGGACCGGGGAGCTGTTTTTT; CDR3: CASSFVRGTGELFF
J: TRBJ2-2; size: few; D: TRBD2; V: TRBV4-2; DNA: TGTGCCAGCAGCCAAAAGCTTCTACTAGCGGGGGGGGTAAAAACCGGGGAGCTGTTTTTT; CDR3: CASSQKLLLAGGVKTGELFF
J: TRBJ2-3; size: NA; D: NA; V: TRBV2; DNA: TGTGCCAGCAGTGAACAGGGGACAGATACGCAGTATTTT; CDR3: CASSEQGTDTQYF
J: TRBJ1-2; size: NA; D: NA; V: TRBV9; DNA: TGTGCCAGCAGCGTAGCAAGGACTAACTATGGCTACACCTTC; CDR3: CASSVARTNYGYTF
J: TRBJ2-3; size: NA; D: NA; V: TRBV6-2/TRBV6-3; DNA: TGTGCCAGCAGTTACAATCGACAGTCGGATACGCAGTATTTT; CDR3: CASSYNRQSDTQYF
J: TRBJ1-1; size: NA; D: NA; V: TRBV28; DNA: TGTGCCGGTCGCACGCGAGGGGGCACTGAAGCTTTCTTT; CDR3: CAGRTRGGTEAFF